The 4 T cell receptor beta chains in this list originate from one sample, sequenced in a study of human T cells and chemical hapten exposure (dated by TCRdb to 2020 to 2022). Library construction relied on RACE. TCRdb names NextSeq 500 as the instrument used. TCRdb reanalyzed the raw reads on its own, using fastp at Q25 for trimming and MiXCR for clone calling, and kept in-frame beta chains. Rows matching on CDR3 protein sequence are summarized as one entry with the most common DNA and genes. The sample yields some 400,000 distinct CDR3 sequences; 4.8% were counted once. The ten largest clonotypes hold under 2.5% of the sample. What the time point label conveys for this sample: patch test 1, 2 weeks after DPC sensitization. Explained via the paper, the treatment or condition label denotes: therapeutic diphenylcyclopropenone sensitization with weekly scalp DPC. The starting material was whole blood, obtained in connection with sensitization to the hapten diphenylcyclopropenone (DPC). The source of these receptors is a woman aged 45-59 years with alopecia areata. Some clones in this sample may be carry-over from other donors' samples.

This clonotype has a count of ten or more. The rearrangement links TRBV20-1 to TRBJ1-1; D might be TRBD1 (5 bases). The CDR3 covers 11 residues. In germline, CDR1 is DFQATT, CDR2 SNEGSKA (reference sequence). The CDR3 DNA reads TGCGGGGGGGTACAGAACACTGAAGCTTTCTTT. Residues: CGGVQNTEAFF.

This clonotype was observed many times. The chain is built from TRBV6-2 or TRBV6-3 and TRBJ2-7; 7 bases map to TRBD1. Unmatched junction bases numbered 13, after V lost 5 bases and J lost 0 bases. The CDR3 covers 17 residues. In germline, CDR1 is MNHEY, CDR2 SVGEGT. This CDR3 reads CASSQRLGQLFSYEQYF. The CDR3 DNA reads TGTGCCAGCAGTCAGAGGTTGGGACAGCTCTTCTCCTACGAGCAGTACTTC.

Many counts were recorded for this clonotype. This chain connects TRBV7-9 to TRBJ2-3, with 8 nucleotides matching TRBD2. Germline V gene data show CDR1 as SEHNR and CDR2 as FQNEAQ (reference sequence). V lost 6 bases to trimming and J lost 3 bases; unmatched junction nucleotides: 11. The CDR3 is made up of 16 amino acids. The CDR3 region is CASSPSPSGSTDTQYF. The DNA for the CDR3 is TGTGCCAGCAGTCCCTCCCCAAGCGGGAGTACAGATACGCAGTATTTT.

At least ten counts were recorded for this clonotype. This chain joins TRBV11-2 and TRBJ1-6; no firm D call. V was shortened by 5 bases and J by 0 bases, with 5 bases between the two germline ends. CDR1 and CDR2 from the germline V gene are SGHAT and FQNNGV. The CDR3 extends over 14 amino acids. Here the CDR3 reads CASSTRSYNSPLHF. The CDR3 region has the DNA TGTGCCAGCAGCACCCGCTCCTATAATTCACCCCTCCACTTT.